These 14 T cell receptor beta chains were all obtained from the same sample, sequenced in a study of cytomegalovirus exposure and HLA in healthy donors. Use of 60 Vbeta and 13 Jbeta primers characterized the PCR. Sequencing used immunoSEQ multiplex PCR; TCRdb keeps in-frame clones, though not all of them. This table holds roughly 150,000 clones, around 86% found once. The sample comprised PBMCs. Every receptor here comes from a man aged 50 to 59 in good health and CMV-seropositive.

The chain carries TRBV21-1 and TRBJ1-2; TRBD1 is taken as the D call from the table, unchecked against the DNA. TRBV21-1 is shown as a pseudogene. The length of the CDR3 is 14 residues. The CDR3 DNA sequence: TGTGCCAGCAGCAAACGGGCGGGACAGGGTGGCTACACCTTC. The encoded protein is CASSKRAGQGGYTF.

As for this clone: At one end the junction does not follow the germline gene, possibly because of a read error. DNA of the CDR3: TGTGCCAGCTGTGGGCCCTGGGCAGGGGATTACGAGCGGTACTTC. Protein product: CASCGPWAGDYERYF. The rearrangement links TRBV28 to TRBJ2-7; a possible D gene is TRBD1 (6 bases). The CDR3 sequence is 15 residues long. Per the germline V gene, CDR1 is MDHEN and CDR2 is SYDVKM.

J is TRBJ2-1 and V is TRBV6-1; TRBD1 matches at 7 bases. After removal of 4 bases from V and 8 bases from J, the junction contained 2 bases not matched to a gene. This CDR3 comprises 12 residues. The germline CDR1 and CDR2 sequences are MNHNS and SASEGT. CDR3 region: CASSVQGDEQFF. DNA for the CDR3: TGTGCCAGCAGTGTGCAGGGGGATGAGCAGTTCTTC.

The rearrangement joins TRBV5-1 to TRBJ2-1; the match to TRBD2 covers 10 bases. The V gene end was trimmed by 4 bases and the J gene end by 3 bases; junction bases not matched to a gene: 4. The CDR3 is made up of 15 amino acids. Germline values: CDR1 SGHRS, CDR2 YFSETQ. This CDR3 is CASSRSSGSYNEQFF. CDR3 DNA: TGCGCCAGCAGCCGGTCTAGCGGGAGCTACAATGAGCAGTTCTTC.

The chain combines TRBV5-1 with TRBJ2-3; D is possibly TRBD1 (7 bases). CDR1 and CDR2 from the germline V gene are SGHRS and YFSETQ. Trimming shortened V by 4 bases and J by 0 bases, and 9 bases separated the two germline ends. This CDR3 contains 14 residues. The CDR3 is CASSAGGSTDTQYF. CDR3 sequence (DNA): TGCGCCAGCAGCGCAGGGGGGAGCACAGATACGCAGTATTTT. Drawing the rest from reference TRBV5-1 and TRBJ2-3, the complete variable domain is KAGVTQTPRYLIKTRGQQVTLSCSPISGHRSVSWYQQTPGQGLQFLFEYFSETQRNKGNFPGRFSGRQFSNSRSEMNVSTLELGDSALYLCASSAGGSTDTQYFGPGTRLTVL.

Concerning this clone: The sample holds other DNA sequences that translate to the same CDR3. The chain combines TRBV15 with TRBJ1-5, with a tentative D call TRBD1 (6 bases). Germline V gives CDR1 LNHNV, CDR2 YYDKDF (reference sequence). The CDR3 has 14 amino acids. The V end lost 3 bases, the J end lost 3 bases, and 9 bases lay between the germline ends. CDR3 coding DNA: TGTGCCACCAGCAGGGACAGCTCCAATCAGCCCCAGCATTTT. Translated, it gives CATSRDSSNQPQHF. Complete variable domain (other parts from reference TRBV15 and TRBJ1-5): DAMVIQNPRYQVTQFGKPVTLSCSQTLNHNVMYWYQQKSSQAPKLLFHYYDKDFNNEADTPDNFQSRRPNTSFCFLDIRSPGLGDTAMYLCATSRDSSNQPQHFGDGTRLSIL.

The table lists this clone with a few counts. The genes are TRBV5-1 and TRBJ2-7; 11 bases line up with TRBD1. With 3 bases clipped from V and 2 bases from J, the junction kept 1 base outside the gene matches. The CDR3 has 14 amino acids. The V gene's germline CDR1 is SGHRS and CDR2 YFSETQ. DNA of the CDR3: TGCGCCAGCAGCTGGACAGGGGGCCCCTACGAGCAGTACTTC. Its translation: CASSWTGGPYEQYF.

The V call is TRBV5-1, the J call TRBJ2-2; perhaps TRBD1 as D (6 bases). The CDR3 is 15 residues long. V dropped 0 bases and J dropped 4 bases, with 10 bases sitting between them. Germline CDR1 and CDR2: SGHRS and YFSETQ. CDR3 sequence reads: CASSLATGSTGELFF. The CDR3 DNA is TGCGCCAGCAGCTTGGCCACAGGGAGCACCGGGGAGCTGTTTTTT.

This chain links TRBV10-2 with TRBJ2-3, with 7 bases identical to TRBD2. CDR3 size: 15 residues. V trimming: 2 bases; J trimming: 3 bases; junction bases outside the gene matches: 5. Germline V CDR1 and CDR2: WSHSY, SAAADI. The CDR3: CASSEIAGVTDTQYF. The DNA for the CDR3 is TGCGCCAGCAGTGAGATAGCGGGTGTGACAGATACGCAGTATTTT.

The chain couples TRBV6-5 to TRBJ2-2; D is undetermined. Trimming cost V 6 bases and J 3 bases, with 11 bases left between them. Per germline, CDR1 MNHEY and CDR2 SVGAGI. This CDR3 has 14 residues. CDR3 sequence (DNA): TGTGCCAGCAGACTTAGCTCTGACACCGGGGAGCTGTTTTTT. Translated: CASRLSSDTGELFF.

DNA for the CDR3: TGCGCCAGCAGCACCCGGCAGGGCGCAGATACGCAGTATTTT. It specifies CASSTRQGADTQYF. The V gene is TRBV5-1, the J gene TRBJ2-3; TRBD1 is a possible D gene (5 bases). The CDR3 contains 14 residues. Germline lookup yields CDR1 SGHRS and CDR2 YFSETQ. V gave up 4 bases and J gave up 4 bases, with 13 bases separating them.

The chain links TRBV28 to TRBJ2-2; 8 bases match TRBD2. Germline V gene sequence: CDR1 MDHEN, CDR2 SYDVKM. The CDR3 contains 14 residues. J lost 2 bases, V lost 7 bases, and 3 bases had no gene match. CDR3 nucleotide sequence: TGTGCCAGCATAAGCGGGGGCAACACCGGGGAGCTGTTTTTT. This encodes CASISGGNTGELFF.

CDR3 region: CASSESVAYTF. CDR3 bases: TGTGCCAGCAGTGAATCGGTCGCCTACACCTTC. The chain couples TRBV25-1 to TRBJ1-2; no definite D call. Per germline, CDR1 MGHDK and CDR2 SYGVNS. This CDR3 region has 11 residues. V was clipped by 1 base and J by 10 bases, with 7 bases between them.

The chain combines TRBV28 with TRBJ1-2; D is undetermined. V dropped 7 bases and J dropped 4 bases, with 16 bases sitting between them. The CDR3 sequence is 14 residues long. Germline V gives CDR1 MDHEN, CDR2 SYDVKM. CDR3 protein: CASTLRVSTYGYTF. CDR3 coding DNA: TGTGCCAGCACCCTCCGGGTGTCGACCTATGGCTACACCTTC.